Sequencing of this TCR beta chain was carried out in a study of vaccination effects on CD4 cells after COVID-19. Across the study: Every participant took two doses of the BNT162b2 or mRNA-1273 vaccine. Whole-study results and caveats: A shortage of convalescent patients and an absence of early post-infection timepoints characterized the study.

Trimming left V 3 bases short and J 7 bases short, with 15 bases between. The CDR3 runs to 14 residues. In germline, CDR1 is LGHDT, CDR2 YNNKEL (reference sequence). For this clone: Its antigen is as yet unknown.

Within the ViraFEST assay, antigen-specific CD4+ T cells underwent expansion with viral peptide pools prior to sequencing. Culturing for nine to ten days preceded CD4+ T cell isolation. None of these healthy vaccinees had been infected with SARS-CoV-2 before vaccination. Researchers reported culturing approximately 1.8 million PBMC in each well, adding roughly 10 IU/ml IL-2 and roughly 10 ug/ml peptides. A half-volume exchange with IL-2 medium occurred on days 3 and 7. Repertoires were generated with immunoSEQ multiplex PCR, while TCRdb's copy carries only in-frame clones and drops some. The repertoire holds 60,000 to 65,000 clones, with approximately 75% as singletons.

The sequencing used CD4+ T cells from PBMCs cultured with HCoV-OC43 spike peptides, collected before COVID-19 vaccination. Indicated subset: HCoV-OC43 spike overlapping peptide pool stimulation. The chain joins TRBV3-1 (or the pseudogene TRBV3-2) to TRBJ1-2, with D perhaps matching TRBD1 (6 bases). The origin of this receptor is a human donor who received a COVID-19 vaccine. CDR3 in DNA: TGTGCCAGCAGCCATCCTGAAACAGGGTTTGGCTACACCTTC. As protein: CASSHPETGFGYTF.